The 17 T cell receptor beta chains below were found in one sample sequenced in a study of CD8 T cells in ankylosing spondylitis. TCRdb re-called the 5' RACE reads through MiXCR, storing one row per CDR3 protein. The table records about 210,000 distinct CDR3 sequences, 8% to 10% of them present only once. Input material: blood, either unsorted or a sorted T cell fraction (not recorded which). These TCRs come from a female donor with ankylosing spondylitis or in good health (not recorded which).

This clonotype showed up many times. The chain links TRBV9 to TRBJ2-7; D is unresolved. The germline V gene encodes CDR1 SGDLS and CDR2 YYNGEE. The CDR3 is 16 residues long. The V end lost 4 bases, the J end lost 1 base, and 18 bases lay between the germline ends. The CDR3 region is CASSPHGRPQSYEQYF. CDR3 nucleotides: TGTGCCAGCAGCCCCCATGGGCGCCCTCAATCCTACGAGCAGTACTTC. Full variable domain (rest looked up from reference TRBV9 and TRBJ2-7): DSGVTQTPKHLITATGQRVTLRCSPRSGDLSVYWYQQSLDQGLQFLIQYYNGEERAKGNILERFSAQQFPDLHSELNLSSLELGDSALYFCASSPHGRPQSYEQYFGPGTRLTVT.

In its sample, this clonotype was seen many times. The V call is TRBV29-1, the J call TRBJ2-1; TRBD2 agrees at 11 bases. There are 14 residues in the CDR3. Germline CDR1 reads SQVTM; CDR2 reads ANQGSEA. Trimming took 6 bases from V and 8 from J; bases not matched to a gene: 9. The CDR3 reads CSVATSGSRDEQFF. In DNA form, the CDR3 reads TGCAGCGTAGCCACTAGCGGGAGTAGGGATGAGCAGTTCTTC.

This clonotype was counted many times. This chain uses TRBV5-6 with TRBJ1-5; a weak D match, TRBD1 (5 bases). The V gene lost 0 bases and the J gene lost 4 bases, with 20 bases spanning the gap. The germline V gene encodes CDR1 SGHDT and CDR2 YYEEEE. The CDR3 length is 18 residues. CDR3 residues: CASSLAKRKGSGNQPQHF. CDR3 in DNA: TGTGCCAGCAGCTTGGCCAAAAGGAAGGGGTCGGGGAATCAGCCCCAGCATTTT.

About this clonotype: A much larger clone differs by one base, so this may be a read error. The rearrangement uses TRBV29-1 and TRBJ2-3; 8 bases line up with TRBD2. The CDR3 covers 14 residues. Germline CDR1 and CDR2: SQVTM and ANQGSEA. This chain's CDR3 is CGVAAGGPTDTQYF. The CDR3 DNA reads TGCGGCGTTGCGGCGGGAGGTCCCACAGATACGCAGTATTTT.

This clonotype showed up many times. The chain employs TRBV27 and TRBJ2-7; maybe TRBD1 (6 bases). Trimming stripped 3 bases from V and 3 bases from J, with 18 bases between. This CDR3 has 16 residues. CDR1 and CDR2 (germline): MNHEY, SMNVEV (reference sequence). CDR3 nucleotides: TGTGCCAGCAGTTTCTTTCCTGGCCGGGACATCTACGAGCAGTACTTC. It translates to CASSFFPGRDIYEQYF.

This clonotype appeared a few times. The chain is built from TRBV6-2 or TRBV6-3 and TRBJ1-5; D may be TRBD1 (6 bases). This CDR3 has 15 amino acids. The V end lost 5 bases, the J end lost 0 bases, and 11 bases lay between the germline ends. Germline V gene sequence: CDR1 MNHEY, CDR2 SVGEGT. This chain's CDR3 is CASSRRGYSNQPQHF. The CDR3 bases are TGTGCCAGCAGTCGCAGGGGTTATAGCAATCAGCCCCAGCATTTT.

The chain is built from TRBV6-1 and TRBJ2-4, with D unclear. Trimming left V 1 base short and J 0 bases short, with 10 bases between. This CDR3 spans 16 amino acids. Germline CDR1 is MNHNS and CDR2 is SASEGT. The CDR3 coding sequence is TGTGCCAGCAGTGAAGTACAAGGGCTAGCCAAAAACATTCAGTACTTC. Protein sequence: CASSEVQGLAKNIQYF.

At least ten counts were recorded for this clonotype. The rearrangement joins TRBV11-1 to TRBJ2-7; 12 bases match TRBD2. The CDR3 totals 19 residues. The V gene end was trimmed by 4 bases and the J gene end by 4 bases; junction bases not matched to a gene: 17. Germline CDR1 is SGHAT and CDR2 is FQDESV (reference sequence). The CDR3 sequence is CASSSPSSLAGGPEYEQYF. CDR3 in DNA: TGTGCCAGCAGCTCGCCCTCCAGTCTAGCGGGAGGGCCGGAGTACGAGCAGTACTTC.

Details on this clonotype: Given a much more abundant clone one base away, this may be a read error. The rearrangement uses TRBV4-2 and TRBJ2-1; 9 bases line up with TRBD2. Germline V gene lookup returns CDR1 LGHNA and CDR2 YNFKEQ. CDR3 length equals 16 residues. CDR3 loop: CASSQGTSDTYNGQFF. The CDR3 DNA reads TGTGCCAGCAGCCAAGGGACTAGCGACACCTACAATGGGCAGTTCTTC.

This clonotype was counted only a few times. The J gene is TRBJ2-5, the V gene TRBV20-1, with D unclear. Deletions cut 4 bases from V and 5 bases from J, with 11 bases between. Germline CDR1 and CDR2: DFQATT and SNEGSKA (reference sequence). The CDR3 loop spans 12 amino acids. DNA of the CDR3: TGCAGTGCTACTCCCCTGTCGGAGACCCAGTACTTC. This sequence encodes CSATPLSETQYF.

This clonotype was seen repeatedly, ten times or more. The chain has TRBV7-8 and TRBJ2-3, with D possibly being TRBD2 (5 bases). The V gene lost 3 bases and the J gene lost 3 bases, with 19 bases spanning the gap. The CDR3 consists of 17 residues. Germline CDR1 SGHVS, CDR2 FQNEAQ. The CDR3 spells CASSFITGDKRTDTQYF. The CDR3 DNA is TGTGCCAGCAGCTTTATCACCGGGGATAAGAGAACAGATACGCAGTATTTT.

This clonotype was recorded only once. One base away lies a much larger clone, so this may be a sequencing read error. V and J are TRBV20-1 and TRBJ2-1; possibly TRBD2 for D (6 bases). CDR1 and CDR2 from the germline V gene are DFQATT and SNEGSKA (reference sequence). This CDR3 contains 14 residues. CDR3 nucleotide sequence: TGCAGTGTCGAAGGGACTGGTATTTACACTGAGCAGTTCTTC. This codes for CSVEGTGIYTEQFF.

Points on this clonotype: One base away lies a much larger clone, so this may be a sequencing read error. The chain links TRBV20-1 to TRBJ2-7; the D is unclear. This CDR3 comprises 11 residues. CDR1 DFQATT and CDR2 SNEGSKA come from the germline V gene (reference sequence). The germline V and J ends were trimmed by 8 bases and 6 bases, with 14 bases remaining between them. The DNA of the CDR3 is TGCAGTATGGGGTCCACTACCGAGCAGTACTTC. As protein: CSMGSTTEQYF.

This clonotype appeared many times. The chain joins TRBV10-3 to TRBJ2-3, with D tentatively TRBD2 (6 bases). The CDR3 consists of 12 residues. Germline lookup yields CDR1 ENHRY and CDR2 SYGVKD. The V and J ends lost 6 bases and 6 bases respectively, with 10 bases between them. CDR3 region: CAISLASDTQYF. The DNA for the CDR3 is TGTGCCATCAGCCTAGCGTCGGATACGCAGTATTTT.

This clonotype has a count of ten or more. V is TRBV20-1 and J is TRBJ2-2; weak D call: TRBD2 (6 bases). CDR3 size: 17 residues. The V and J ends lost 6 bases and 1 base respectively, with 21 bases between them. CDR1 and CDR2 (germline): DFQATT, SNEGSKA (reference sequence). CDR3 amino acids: CSAKTGLPLRNTGELFF. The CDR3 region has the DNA TGCAGTGCAAAGACGGGACTCCCATTGAGGAACACCGGGGAGCTGTTTTTT.

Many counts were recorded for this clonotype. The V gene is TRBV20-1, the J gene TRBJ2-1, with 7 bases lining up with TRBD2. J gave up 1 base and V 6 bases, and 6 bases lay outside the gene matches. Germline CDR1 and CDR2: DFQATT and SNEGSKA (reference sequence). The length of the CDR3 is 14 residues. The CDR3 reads CSASLAVSYNEQFF. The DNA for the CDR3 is TGCAGTGCCTCGCTAGCGGTATCCTACAATGAGCAGTTCTTC.

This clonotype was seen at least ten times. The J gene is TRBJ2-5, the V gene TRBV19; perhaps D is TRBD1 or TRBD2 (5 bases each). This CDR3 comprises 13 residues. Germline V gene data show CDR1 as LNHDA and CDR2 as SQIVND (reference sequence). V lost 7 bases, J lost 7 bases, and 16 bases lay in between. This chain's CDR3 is CASTRDGDGTQYF. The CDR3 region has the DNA TGTGCCAGTACCCGGGACGGGGACGGGACCCAGTACTTC.